The present TCR beta chain was sequenced within a study of blood T cell repertoires in COVID-19. Study summary: Sites across the United States, Italy and Spain contributed samples from acute and convalescent COVID-19.

The CDR3 is 14 amino acids. V was clipped by 8 bases and J by 10 bases; unmatched bases: 11. Per the germline V gene, CDR1 is KGHDR and CDR2 is SFDVKD. Per the study methods: Estimation of nucleated cell counts relied on the amplification of reference gene primers. Profiling relied on immunoSEQ multiplex PCR, and the TCRdb table lists in-frame clones only, not all of them. V and J calls and clone size are copied from that table; D and trimming were computed from the DNA. The sample lists more than 250,000 clones; roughly 82% were seen once. The rearrangement joins TRBV24-1 to TRBJ2-1; 9 bases fit TRBD2. This TCR was sampled from a woman in her fifties or sixties with acute or convalescent COVID-19. Material: peripheral blood. The CDR3 is CATKAGGSKGEQFF. CDR3 coding DNA: TGTGCCACCAAAGCGGGAGGATCCAAAGGGGAGCAGTTCTTC.